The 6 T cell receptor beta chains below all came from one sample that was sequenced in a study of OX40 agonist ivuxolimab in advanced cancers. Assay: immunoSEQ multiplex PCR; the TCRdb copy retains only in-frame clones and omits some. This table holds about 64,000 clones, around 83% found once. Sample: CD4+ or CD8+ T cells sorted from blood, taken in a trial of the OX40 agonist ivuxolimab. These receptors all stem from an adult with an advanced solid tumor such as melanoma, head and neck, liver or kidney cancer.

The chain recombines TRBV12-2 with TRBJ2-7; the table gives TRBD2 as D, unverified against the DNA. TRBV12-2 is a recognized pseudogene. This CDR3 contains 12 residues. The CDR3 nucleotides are TGTGCCAGCAGCTCCCGACTAGCGGAGCAGTACTTC. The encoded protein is CASSSRLAEQYF.

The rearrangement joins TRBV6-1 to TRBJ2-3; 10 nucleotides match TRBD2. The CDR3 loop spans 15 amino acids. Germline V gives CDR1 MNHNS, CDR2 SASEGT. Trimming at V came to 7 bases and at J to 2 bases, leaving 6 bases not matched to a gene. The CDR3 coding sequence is TGTGCCAGCAACACCGGGACTAGCGTCACAGATACGCAGTATTTT. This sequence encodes CASNTGTSVTDTQYF.

CDR3 sequence reads: CASSQTPGQGSGYTF. CDR3 nucleotides: TGTGCCAGCAGCCAAACACCGGGACAGGGCTCTGGCTACACCTTC. The chain carries TRBV4-2 and TRBJ1-2; TRBD1 matches 9 bases. The CDR3 consists of 15 residues. V trimming: 2 bases; J trimming: 7 bases; junction bases outside the gene matches: 8. Germline CDR1 LGHNA, CDR2 YNFKEQ.

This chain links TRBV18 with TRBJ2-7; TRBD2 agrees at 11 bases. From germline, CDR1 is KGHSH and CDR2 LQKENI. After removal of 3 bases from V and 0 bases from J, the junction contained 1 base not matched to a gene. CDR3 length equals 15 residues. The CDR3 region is CASSPSGRASYEQYF. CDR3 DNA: TGTGCCAGCTCACCTAGCGGGAGGGCCTCCTACGAGCAGTACTTC.

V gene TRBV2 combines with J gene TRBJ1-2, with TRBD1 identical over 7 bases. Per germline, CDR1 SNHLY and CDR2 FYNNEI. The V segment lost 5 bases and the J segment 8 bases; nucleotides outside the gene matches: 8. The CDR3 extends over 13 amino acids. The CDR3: CASSNDRVGGYTF. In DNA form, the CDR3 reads TGTGCCAGCAGTAACGACAGGGTTGGCGGCTACACCTTC.

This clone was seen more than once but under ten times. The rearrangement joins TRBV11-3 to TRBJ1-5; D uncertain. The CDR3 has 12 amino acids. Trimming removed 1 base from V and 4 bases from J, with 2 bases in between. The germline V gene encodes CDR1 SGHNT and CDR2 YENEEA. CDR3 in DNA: TGTGCCAGCAGCTTAGGGAATCAGCCCCAGCATTTT. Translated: CASSLGNQPQHF.